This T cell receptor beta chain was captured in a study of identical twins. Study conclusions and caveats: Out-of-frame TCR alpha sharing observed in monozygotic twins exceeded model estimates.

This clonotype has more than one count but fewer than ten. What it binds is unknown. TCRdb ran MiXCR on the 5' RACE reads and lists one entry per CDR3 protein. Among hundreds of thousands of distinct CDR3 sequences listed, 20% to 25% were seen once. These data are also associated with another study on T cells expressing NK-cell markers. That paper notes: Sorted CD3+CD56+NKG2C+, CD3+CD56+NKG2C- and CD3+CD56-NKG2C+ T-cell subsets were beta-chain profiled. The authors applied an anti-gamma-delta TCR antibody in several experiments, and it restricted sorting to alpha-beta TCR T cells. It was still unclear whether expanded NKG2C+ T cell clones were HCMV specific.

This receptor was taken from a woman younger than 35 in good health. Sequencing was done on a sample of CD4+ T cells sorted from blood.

CDR3 sequence (DNA): TGTGCCAGCAGTGACTCGATTGCCGCGGGGTACAATGAGCAGTTCTTC. Amino acids: CASSDSIAAGYNEQFF. The rearrangement uses TRBV6-4 and TRBJ2-1; TRBD2 might be the D (6 bases). The CDR3 sequence is 16 residues long. Trimming took 0 bases from V and 4 from J, leaving 13 bases between them. Germline-derived CDR1 and CDR2 are MRHNA and SNTAGT.